The 6 T cell receptor beta chains presented below share a single source sample, sequenced in a study of cytomegalovirus exposure and HLA in healthy donors. The primer mix had 60 Vbeta and 13 Jbeta primers. Repertoires were generated with immunoSEQ multiplex PCR, while TCRdb's copy carries only in-frame clones and drops some. The sample has fewer than 250,000 clones, over 65% seen once. Sequencing was carried out using PBMCs. Every receptor here comes from a man aged 18 to 29 in good health and CMV-seronegative.

In regard to this clone: One end of the junction is discordant with germline, which a read error may explain. J is TRBJ1-5 and V is TRBV7-9; D is uncertain. Germline V gene data show CDR1 as SEHNR and CDR2 as FQNEAQ (reference sequence). The CDR3 has 13 amino acids. The CDR3 coding sequence is TGTTCCAGCAGCTTAACATCTAATCAGCCCCAGCATTTT. Protein sequence: CSSSLTSNQPQHF.

In this sample, this clone turned up a few times. This chain joins TRBV27 and TRBJ1-1; 7 bases line up with TRBD1. Germline V gene lookup returns CDR1 MNHEY and CDR2 SMNVEV (reference sequence). V dropped 5 bases and J dropped 4; count of bases not matched to a gene: 10. The CDR3 extends over 15 amino acids. The CDR3 protein is CASSRNRGFGTEAFF. The CDR3 bases are TGTGCCAGCAGTAGAAACAGGGGATTTGGCACTGAAGCTTTCTTT.

The chain combines TRBV4-1 with TRBJ2-3; 10 nucleotides agree with TRBD2. From germline, CDR1 is MGHRA and CDR2 YSYEKL. The CDR3 consists of 17 residues. J gave up 8 bases and V 0 bases, and 11 bases lay outside the gene matches. This CDR3 is CASSQERAGGPIVTQYF. The DNA of the CDR3 is TGCGCCAGCAGCCAAGAGAGAGCGGGAGGGCCGATCGTTACGCAGTATTTT.

The J gene is TRBJ1-3, the V gene TRBV7-6; possibly TRBD1 for D (5 bases). Per the germline V gene, CDR1 is SGHVS and CDR2 is FNYEAQ. The germline V and J ends were trimmed by 1 base and 2 bases, with 12 bases remaining between them. This CDR3 contains 16 residues. The CDR3 region is CASSLVLQGAGNTIYF. The CDR3 DNA reads as TGTGCCAGCAGCTTAGTACTCCAGGGCGCTGGAAACACCATATATTTT.

This chain connects TRBV11-2 to TRBJ2-3; 9 bases are shared with TRBD2. The CDR3 has 16 amino acids. CDR1 is SGHAT and CDR2 is FQNNGV in the germline V gene. J gave up 2 bases and V 2 bases, and 5 bases lay outside the gene matches. This CDR3 reads CASSLPAGGYTDTQYF. In DNA form, the CDR3 reads TGTGCCAGCAGCTTACCAGCGGGAGGATACACAGATACGCAGTATTTT.

The rearrangement uses TRBV2 and TRBJ2-3, with 12 bases aligning to TRBD2. Germline V gives CDR1 SNHLY, CDR2 FYNNEI. The CDR3 consists of 21 residues. With V trimmed by 1 base and J by 2 bases, 16 bases remained unmatched. The CDR3 loop is CASSEGQLGLAGWGNTDTQYF. The CDR3 DNA sequence: TGTGCCAGCAGTGAAGGGCAGCTTGGACTAGCGGGGTGGGGAAACACAGATACGCAGTATTTT.